The 24 T cell receptor beta chains reported below all come from one sample, sequenced in a study of Ad26.COV2.S vaccination and SARS-CoV-2 variants. The method was immunoSEQ multiplex PCR; TCRdb's version includes in-frame clones alone and lacks a portion of them. Among more than 300,000 clones listed, around four fifths were seen once. Treatment described: roughly 19 received Ad26.COV2.S at low or high dose, single or two shots; 5 received placebo; per-sample allocation not given. It was on day 63 after the first vaccine or placebo injection that samples were taken. The sample in question was peripheral blood, obtained in a trial of Ad26.COV2.S vaccine versus placebo. All receptors derive from a person aged 18-65 years who received the Ad26.COV2.S COVID-19 vaccine or a placebo.

V usage is TRBV3-1 (or the pseudogene TRBV3-2) and J usage is TRBJ1-6; the D is unclear. The germline V gene encodes CDR1 LGHDT and CDR2 YNNKEL (reference sequence). The length of the CDR3 is 13 residues. Trimming cost V 1 base and J 8 bases, with 6 bases left between them. The CDR3 loop is CASSQGADSPLHF. The CDR3 DNA reads TGTGCCAGCAGCCAAGGGGCGGATTCACCCCTCCACTTT.

The J gene is TRBJ1-2, the V gene TRBV27; 8 bases map to TRBD1. The CDR3 runs 14 residues. V lost 4 bases and J lost 8; bases outside the gene matches: 9. Germline V gene lookup returns CDR1 MNHEY and CDR2 SMNVEV (reference sequence). The CDR3 coding sequence is TGTGCCAGCAGTTCCATGACAGGGGTACACGGCTACACCTTC. It is translated as CASSSMTGVHGYTF.

V is TRBV6-6 and J is TRBJ2-3, with D perhaps being TRBD1 or TRBD2 (6 bases each). The CDR3 is 16 residues long. Germline assignment: CDR1 MNHNY and CDR2 SVGAGI (reference sequence). V was pared by 0 bases and J by 4 bases, with 14 bases between. CDR3 in DNA: TGTGCCAGCAGTTACTCGAGGGGGGCTCAAGCAGATACGCAGTATTTT. Protein sequence: CASSYSRGAQADTQYF.

DNA of the CDR3: TGTGCCAGCAGTCCAACGACATTCGGCTCTGGAAACACCATATATTTT. Amino acid sequence: CASSPTTFGSGNTIYF. The chain uses TRBV28 and TRBJ1-3; D not certain. The V gene's germline CDR1 is MDHEN and CDR2 SYDVKM. The CDR3 is 16 residues long. V lost 5 bases, J lost 0 bases, and 14 bases lay in between.

This clone was observed a single time. V usage is TRBV3-1 (or the pseudogene TRBV3-2) and J usage is TRBJ2-1; TRBD1 is a possible D gene (6 bases). The CDR3 has 14 amino acids. Germline CDR1 LGHDT, CDR2 YNNKEL (reference sequence). Trimming cost V 7 bases and J 5 bases, with 15 bases left between them. CDR3 protein: CASTLRGGNNEQFF. The DNA of the CDR3 is TGTGCCAGCACCCTAAGAGGGGGAAACAATGAGCAGTTCTTC.

By sample fraction, this clone is medium-sized (0.01 to 0.1%). J is TRBJ1-6 and V is TRBV10-2, with D possibly being TRBD1 (5 bases). The CDR3 totals 15 residues. CDR1 is WSHSY, CDR2 SAAADI, per germline. The V gene lost 6 bases and the J gene lost 9 bases, with 18 bases spanning the gap. CDR3: CASSRDRAGASPLHF. The CDR3 DNA reads TGCGCCAGCAGCCGGGACCGTGCTGGGGCTTCACCCCTCCACTTT.

The chain couples TRBV5-1 to TRBJ2-5, with 8 bases that match TRBD2. The CDR3 consists of 15 residues. Per the germline V gene, CDR1 is SGHRS and CDR2 is YFSETQ. Trimming cost V 4 bases and J 2 bases; bases outside gene matches: 7. The CDR3 DNA reads TGCGCCAGCAGCCCCAGCGGGGGCACTCAAGAGACCCAGTACTTC. The encoded protein is CASSPSGGTQETQYF.

The V gene is TRBV19, the J gene TRBJ2-4, with D possibly TRBD1 on 5 matching bases. The germline V gene has CDR1 LNHDA and CDR2 SQIVND (reference sequence). Trimming took 5 bases from V and 3 from J, leaving 11 bases between them. The CDR3 sequence is 14 residues long. CDR3 coding DNA: TGTGCCAGTAGTTCAGGGTACAGCAAAAACATTCAGTACTTC. Amino acid sequence: CASSSGYSKNIQYF.

The chain links TRBV5-4 to TRBJ2-6; D is uncertain. Germline V gives CDR1 SGHNT, CDR2 YYREEE (reference sequence). This CDR3 contains 14 residues. V was shortened by 4 bases and J by 1 base, with 6 bases between the two germline ends. The CDR3 bases are TGTGCCAGCAGCCTTAGGTCTGGGGCCAACGTCCTGACTTTC. Its translation is CASSLRSGANVLTF.

The V and J genes are TRBV2 and TRBJ2-4; unclear D gene. CDR3 size: 15 residues. The V end lost 6 bases, the J end lost 0 bases, and 12 bases lay between the germline ends. Germline values: CDR1 SNHLY, CDR2 FYNNEI. CDR3 loop: CASSVRSVAKNIQYF. CDR3 in DNA: TGTGCCAGCAGCGTACGGAGCGTAGCCAAAAACATTCAGTACTTC.

The count of this clone is one. The chain carries TRBV3-1 (or the pseudogene TRBV3-2) and TRBJ1-5; D call uncertain. The CDR3 totals 13 residues. CDR1 is LGHDT and CDR2 is YNNKEL in the germline V gene (reference sequence). Trimming shortened V by 0 bases and J by 12 bases, and 12 bases separated the two germline ends. This CDR3 reads CASSQDPTHSQHF. The CDR3, as DNA: TGTGCCAGCAGCCAAGATCCGACCCATAGCCAGCATTTT.

The rearrangement uses TRBV6-5 and TRBJ1-1, with 11 bases that match TRBD1. The V gene end was trimmed by 6 bases and the J gene end by 8 bases; junction bases not matched to a gene: 8. Germline lookup yields CDR1 MNHEY and CDR2 SVGAGI. The length of the CDR3 is 14 residues. The CDR3 loop is CASRRTGGHLEAFF. The CDR3 bases are TGTGCCAGCAGACGGACAGGGGGCCACTTGGAAGCTTTCTTT.

The chain is built from TRBV7-8 and TRBJ1-2, with a weak D call TRBD1 (5 bases). CDR1 and CDR2 (germline): SGHVS, FQNEAQ. Trimming took 1 base from V and 2 from J, leaving 8 bases between them. This CDR3 is 14 amino acids long. The CDR3 nucleotides read TGTGCCAGCAGCTTAGGGCCAGGGAACTATGGCTACACCTTC. Its translation: CASSLGPGNYGYTF. The full variable domain, completed using reference TRBV7-8 and TRBJ1-2, is GAGVSQSPRYKVAKRGQDVALRCDPISGHVSLFWYQQALGQGPEFLTYFQNEAQLDKSGLPSDRFFAERPEGSVSTLKIQRTQQEDSAVYLCASSLGPGNYGYTFGSGTRLTVV.

This clone was counted a single time. This chain joins TRBV5-4 and TRBJ2-1; 10 bases line up with TRBD2. In germline, CDR1 is SGHNT, CDR2 YYREEE (reference sequence). This CDR3 spans 15 amino acids. J lost 5 bases, V lost 4 bases, and 6 bases had no gene match. The DNA for the CDR3 is TGTGCCAGCAGCCGTGGTAGCGGGGGGAACAATGAGCAGTTCTTC. Protein product: CASSRGSGGNNEQFF.

This clone appeared once. The gene calls are TRBV11-2 and TRBJ1-2; 10 nucleotides agree with TRBD1. V was pared by 3 bases and J by 11 bases, with 6 bases of the junction left unmatched. In germline, CDR1 is SGHAT, CDR2 FQNNGV. The CDR3 runs to 13 residues. CDR3 nucleotide sequence: TGTGCCAGCAGCTTTTCCCGGGACAGGGGATACACCTTC. It translates to CASSFSRDRGYTF. Filled out from reference TRBV11-2 and TRBJ1-2, the complete variable domain reads EAGVAQSPRYKIIEKRQSVAFWCNPISGHATLYWYQQILGQGPKLLIQFQNNGVVDDSQLPKDRFSAERLKGVDSTLKIQPAKLEDSAVYLCASSFSRDRGYTFGSGTRLTVV.

Regarding this clone: Other DNA sequences within the sample encode an identical CDR3. The V and J genes are TRBV18 and TRBJ1-1; D is uncertain. The CDR3 is made up of 13 amino acids. Germline V gene sequence: CDR1 KGHSH, CDR2 LQKENI. With 3 bases removed from V and 1 base from J, the gap between germline ends came to 6 bases. CDR3 nucleotides: TGTGCCAGCTCACCGGCGGCGAACACTGAAGCTTTCTTT. This gives the protein CASSPAANTEAFF.

The chain links TRBV9 to TRBJ1-1; TRBD1 is a possible D gene (5 bases). There are 16 residues in the CDR3. V was clipped by 3 bases and J by 3 bases, with 18 bases between them. The germline CDR1 and CDR2 sequences are SGDLS and YYNGEE. CDR3 protein: CASSEGPDFPDTEAFF. In nucleotides, the CDR3 is TGTGCCAGCAGCGAGGGACCCGACTTTCCGGACACTGAAGCTTTCTTT.

This clone was counted between two and nine times. The chain combines TRBV27 with TRBJ2-7, with TRBD1 identical over 8 bases. Trimming cost V 3 bases and J 3 bases; bases outside gene matches: 13. The CDR3 runs 17 residues. Germline values: CDR1 MNHEY, CDR2 SMNVEV (reference sequence). The CDR3 sequence: CASSFAPPGQVIYEQYF. The CDR3 DNA is TGTGCCAGCAGTTTCGCTCCCCCGGGACAGGTAATCTACGAGCAGTACTTC.

The V gene is TRBV10-3, the J gene TRBJ1-2; D is possibly TRBD1 (6 bases). The CDR3 is made up of 15 amino acids. Trimming stripped 4 bases from V and 0 bases from J, with 12 bases between. CDR1 and CDR2 (germline): ENHRY, SYGVKD. DNA for the CDR3: TGTGCCATCAGTGCAAGGGACACTCCTAACTATGGCTACACCTTC. It is translated as CAISARDTPNYGYTF.

This clone was counted a single time. This sequence joins TRBV5-1 and TRBJ2-7, with D tentatively TRBD1 or TRBD2 (6 bases each). V was trimmed by 4 bases and J by 5 bases, leaving 16 bases between them. This CDR3 contains 14 residues. The V gene's germline CDR1 is SGHRS and CDR2 YFSETQ. CDR3 in amino acids: CASSPSGGGNEQYF. CDR3 nucleotide sequence: TGCGCCAGCAGCCCTTCCGGGGGCGGCAACGAGCAGTACTTC.

V is TRBV19 and J is TRBJ1-5; D call uncertain. V was trimmed by 5 bases and J by 3 bases, leaving 17 bases between them. The CDR3 has 16 amino acids. Germline CDR1 is LNHDA and CDR2 is SQIVND (reference sequence). In DNA, the CDR3 is TGTGCCAGTAGTTCCGGCGGGGTTGCCATCAATCAGCCCCAGCATTTT. This gives the protein CASSSGGVAINQPQHF. The full variable domain, with the rest looked up from reference TRBV19 and TRBJ1-5, is DGGITQSPKYLFRKEGQNVTLSCEQNLNHDAMYWYRQDPGQGLRLIYYSQIVNDFQKGDIAEGYSVSREKKESFPLTVTSAQKNPTAFYLCASSSGGVAINQPQHFGDGTRLSIL.

V is TRBV5-4 and J is TRBJ2-3; no clear D. The V gene lost 0 bases and the J gene lost 6 bases, with 11 bases spanning the gap. The CDR3 loop spans 14 amino acids. The germline CDR1 and CDR2 sequences are SGHNT and YYREEE (reference sequence). The CDR3 DNA follows: TGTGCCAGCAGCTTGGACTTATGGAGCGATACGCAGTATTTT. Its translation is CASSLDLWSDTQYF.

The rearrangement uses TRBV19 and TRBJ1-5, with D hard to call. Between the trimmed V and J ends, which lost 3 bases and 9 bases, there was a span of 9 bases. The CDR3 extends over 12 amino acids. Germline CDR1 and CDR2: LNHDA and SQIVND (reference sequence). CDR3 bases: TGTGCCAGTAGTATGCCTTCCGGGCCCCAGCATTTT. This translates into CASSMPSGPQHF.

The chain joins TRBV10-1 to TRBJ1-6, with TRBD1 matching 9 bases. The trim removed 6 bases at V and 6 bases at J, leaving 12 bases unmatched. The V gene's germline CDR1 is WNHNN and CDR2 SYGVQD (reference sequence). The CDR3 totals 17 residues. In nucleotides, the CDR3 is TGCGCCAGCAGCAAAAGGGACAGGGCCCAAACTAATTCACCCCTCCACTTT. Its translation is CASSKRDRAQTNSPLHF.